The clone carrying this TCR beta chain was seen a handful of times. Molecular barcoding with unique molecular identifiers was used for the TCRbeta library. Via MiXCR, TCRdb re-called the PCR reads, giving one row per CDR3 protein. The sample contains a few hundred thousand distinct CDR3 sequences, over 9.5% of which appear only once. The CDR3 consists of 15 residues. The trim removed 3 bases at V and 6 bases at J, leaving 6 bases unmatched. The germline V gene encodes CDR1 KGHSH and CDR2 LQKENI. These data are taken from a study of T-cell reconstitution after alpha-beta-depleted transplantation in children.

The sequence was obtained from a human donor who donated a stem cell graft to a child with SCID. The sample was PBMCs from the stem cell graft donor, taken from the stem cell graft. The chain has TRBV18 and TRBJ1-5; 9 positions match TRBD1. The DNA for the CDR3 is TGTGCCAGCTCACCCGGGACAGGGTCTTCTCAGCCCCAGCATTTT. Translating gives CASSPGTGSSQPQHF.